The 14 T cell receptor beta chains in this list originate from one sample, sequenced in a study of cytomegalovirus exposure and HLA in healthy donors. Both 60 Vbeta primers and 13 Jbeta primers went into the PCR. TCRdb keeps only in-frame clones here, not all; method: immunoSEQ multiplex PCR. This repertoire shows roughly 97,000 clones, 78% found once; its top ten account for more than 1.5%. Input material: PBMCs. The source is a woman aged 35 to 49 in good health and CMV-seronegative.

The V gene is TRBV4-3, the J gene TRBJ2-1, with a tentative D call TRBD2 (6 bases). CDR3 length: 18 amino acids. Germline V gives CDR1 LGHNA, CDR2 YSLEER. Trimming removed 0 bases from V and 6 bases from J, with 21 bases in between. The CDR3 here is CASSQDWPSEGIFNEQFF. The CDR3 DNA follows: TGCGCCAGCAGCCAAGATTGGCCTAGCGAGGGTATTTTCAATGAGCAGTTCTTC.

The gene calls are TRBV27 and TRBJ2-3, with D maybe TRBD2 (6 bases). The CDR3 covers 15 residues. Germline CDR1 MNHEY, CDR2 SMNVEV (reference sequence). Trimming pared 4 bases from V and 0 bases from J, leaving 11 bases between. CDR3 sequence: CASSSPSASTDTQYF. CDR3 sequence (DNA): TGTGCCAGCAGTTCCCCTAGCGCTAGCACAGATACGCAGTATTTT.

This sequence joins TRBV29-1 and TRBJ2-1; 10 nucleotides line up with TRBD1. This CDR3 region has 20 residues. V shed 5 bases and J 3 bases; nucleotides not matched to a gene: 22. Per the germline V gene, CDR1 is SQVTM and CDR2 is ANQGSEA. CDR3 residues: CSVPRPPGQGRTRFYNEQFF. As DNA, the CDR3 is TGCAGCGTTCCCAGACCGCCGGGACAGGGGCGAACTCGTTTCTACAATGAGCAGTTCTTC.

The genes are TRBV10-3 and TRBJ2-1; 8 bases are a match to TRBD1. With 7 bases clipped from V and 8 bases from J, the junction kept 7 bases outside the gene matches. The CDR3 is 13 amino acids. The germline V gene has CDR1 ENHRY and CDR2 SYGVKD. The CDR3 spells CAINQGAVYEQFF. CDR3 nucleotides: TGTGCCATCAACCAGGGGGCCGTATATGAGCAGTTCTTC.

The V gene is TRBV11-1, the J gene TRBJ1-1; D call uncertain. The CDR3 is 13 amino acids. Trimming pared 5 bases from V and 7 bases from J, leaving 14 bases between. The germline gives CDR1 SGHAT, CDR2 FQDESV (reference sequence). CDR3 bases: TGTGCCAGCAGCCCGGAGCCAATTAATGAAGCTTTCTTT. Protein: CASSPEPINEAFF.

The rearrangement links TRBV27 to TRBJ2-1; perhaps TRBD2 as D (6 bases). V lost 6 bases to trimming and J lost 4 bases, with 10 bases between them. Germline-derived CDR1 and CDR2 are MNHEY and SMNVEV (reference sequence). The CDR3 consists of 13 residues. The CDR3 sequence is CASSWDFYNEQFF. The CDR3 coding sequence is TGTGCCAGCAGCTGGGACTTTTACAATGAGCAGTTCTTC.

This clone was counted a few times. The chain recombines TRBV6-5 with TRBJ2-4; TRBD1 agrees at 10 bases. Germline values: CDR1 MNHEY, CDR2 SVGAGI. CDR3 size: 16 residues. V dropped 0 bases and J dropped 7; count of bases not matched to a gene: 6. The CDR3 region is CASSYSGQGGGNIQYF. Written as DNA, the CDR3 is TGTGCCAGCAGTTACTCCGGACAGGGGGGAGGTAACATTCAGTACTTC.

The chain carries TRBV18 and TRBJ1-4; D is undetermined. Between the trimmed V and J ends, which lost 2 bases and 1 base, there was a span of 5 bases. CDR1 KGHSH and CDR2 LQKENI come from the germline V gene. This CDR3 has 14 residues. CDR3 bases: TGTGCCAGCTCACCAGGGAGAACTAATGAAAAACTGTTTTTT. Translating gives CASSPGRTNEKLFF.

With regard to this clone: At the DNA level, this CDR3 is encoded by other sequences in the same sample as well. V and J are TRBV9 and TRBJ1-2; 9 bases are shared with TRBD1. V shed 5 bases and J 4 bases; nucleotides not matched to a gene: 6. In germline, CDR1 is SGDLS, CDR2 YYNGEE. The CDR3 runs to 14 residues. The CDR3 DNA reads TGTGCCAGCAGTCAACAGGGGGCGGCCTATGGCTACACCTTC. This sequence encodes CASSQQGAAYGYTF.

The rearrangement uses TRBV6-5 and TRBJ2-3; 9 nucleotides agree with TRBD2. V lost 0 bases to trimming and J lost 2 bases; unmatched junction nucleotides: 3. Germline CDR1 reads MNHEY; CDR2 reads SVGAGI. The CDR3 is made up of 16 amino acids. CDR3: CASSYSLAGFTDTQYF. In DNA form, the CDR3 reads TGTGCCAGCAGTTACTCGCTAGCGGGGTTCACAGATACGCAGTATTTT.

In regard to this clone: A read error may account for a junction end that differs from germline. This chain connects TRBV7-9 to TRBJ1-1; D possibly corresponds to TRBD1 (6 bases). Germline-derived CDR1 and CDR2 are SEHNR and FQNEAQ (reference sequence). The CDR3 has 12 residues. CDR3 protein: CSSSLTDSEAFF. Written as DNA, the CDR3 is TGTTCCAGCAGCTTGACGGACAGTGAAGCTTTCTTT.

CDR3 sequence: CASTPGRGEGGYTF. The DNA for the CDR3 is TGTGCCAGCACCCCCGGGAGGGGCGAGGGTGGCTACACCTTC. The rearrangement links TRBV5-4 to TRBJ1-2, with D possibly TRBD1 on 5 matching bases. Looked up from germline, CDR1 is SGHNT and CDR2 is YYREEE (reference sequence). The CDR3 sequence is 14 residues long. Trimming left V 6 bases short and J 7 bases short, with 19 bases between.

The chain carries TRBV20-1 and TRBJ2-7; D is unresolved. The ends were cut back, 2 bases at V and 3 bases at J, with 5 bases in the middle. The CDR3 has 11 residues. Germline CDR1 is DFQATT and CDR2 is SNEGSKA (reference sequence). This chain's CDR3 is CSARISYEQYF. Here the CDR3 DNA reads TGCAGTGCTAGAATCAGCTACGAGCAGTACTTC.

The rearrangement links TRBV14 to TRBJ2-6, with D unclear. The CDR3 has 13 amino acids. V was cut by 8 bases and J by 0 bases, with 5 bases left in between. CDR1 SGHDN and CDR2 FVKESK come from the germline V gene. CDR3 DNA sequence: TGTGCCAGCCGAGACTCTGGGGCCAACGTCCTGACTTTC. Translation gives CASRDSGANVLTF.